Presented here are 9 T cell receptor beta chains from one specimen sequenced in a study of identical twins. MiXCR, run by TCRdb on the 5' RACE reads, gives a single entry per CDR3 protein. The sample carries about 240,000 distinct CDR3 sequences, about 10% recorded once. The sample consisted of memory T cells sorted from blood. The receptor set was obtained from a man between 45 and 60 years old in good health.

This clonotype was detected only a few times. This chain connects TRBV5-1 to TRBJ2-3; TRBD2 matches 7 bases. V lost 2 bases to trimming and J lost 3 bases; unmatched junction nucleotides: 9. CDR1 is SGHRS, CDR2 YFSETQ, per germline. This CDR3 has 16 residues. The CDR3 nucleotides read TGCGCCAGCAGCTTCGGAACGGGAGGCGGTACAGATACGCAGTATTTT. It is translated as CASSFGTGGGTDTQYF.

This clonotype appeared a few times. The CDR3 region has the DNA TGTGCCAGTAGTCGGGGAGCTGGAAACACCATATATTTT. Translation: CASSRGAGNTIYF. The rearrangement uses TRBV19 and TRBJ1-3; D unclear. Per the germline V gene, CDR1 is LNHDA and CDR2 is SQIVND (reference sequence). CDR3 length: 13 amino acids. The V end was cut by 5 bases, the J end by 2 bases, with 7 bases between.

Ten or more counts support this clonotype. This chain joins TRBV20-1 and TRBJ2-5; TRBD2 might be the D (7 bases). The CDR3 contains 16 residues. The ends were cut back, 1 base at V and 4 bases at J, with 19 bases in the middle. The germline CDR1 and CDR2 sequences are DFQATT and SNEGSKA (reference sequence). CDR3 bases: TGCAGTGCTAGAGGAGGAGGGGGGAGGGCCGGAGAGACCCAGTACTTC. It translates to CSARGGGGRAGETQYF.

On this clonotype: A much larger clone differs by one base, so this may be a read error. This chain joins TRBV20-1 and TRBJ2-7; 11 positions agree with TRBD2. The V gene's germline CDR1 is DFQATT and CDR2 SNEGSKA (reference sequence). Trimming removed 0 bases from V and 3 bases from J; junction bases left unmatched: 7. There are 16 residues in the CDR3. The CDR3 DNA reads as TGCAGTGCTAGAGACTTGACTAGCGGGGTTTACTACGAGCAGTACTTC. Amino acid sequence: CSARDLTSGVYYEQYF.

This clonotype was recorded many times. This chain joins TRBV18 and TRBJ1-1; TRBD1 might be the D (6 bases). Germline V gene data show CDR1 as KGHSH and CDR2 as LQKENI. This CDR3 region has 15 residues. V shed 3 bases and J shed 0 bases, with 11 bases lying between them. CDR3 DNA sequence: TGTGCCAGCTCACCGCAACAGGGATTGAACACTGAAGCTTTCTTT. Translating gives CASSPQQGLNTEAFF.

This rearrangement joins TRBV18 to TRBJ2-1; TRBD1 agrees at 9 bases. V shed 3 bases and J 4 bases; nucleotides not matched to a gene: 10. Per germline, CDR1 KGHSH and CDR2 LQKENI. The length of the CDR3 is 17 residues. CDR3 sequence reads: CASSPQTGTGTYNEQFF. DNA of the CDR3: TGTGCCAGCTCACCTCAGACCGGGACAGGGACATACAATGAGCAGTTCTTC.

This clonotype was counted ten times or more. This sequence joins TRBV2 and TRBJ2-7; 9 bases match TRBD1. The germline gives CDR1 SNHLY, CDR2 FYNNEI. The CDR3 sequence is 13 residues long. Trimming took 8 bases from V and 3 from J; bases not matched to a gene: 5. Written as DNA, the CDR3 is TGTGCCAGCGCTGGGACAGGGAACTACGAGCAGTACTTC. Its protein is CASAGTGNYEQYF. The full variable domain, its missing parts supplied by reference TRBV2 and TRBJ2-7, is EPEVTQTPSHQVTQMGQEVILRCVPISNHLYFYWYRQILGQKVEFLVSFYNNEISEKSEIFDDQFSVERPDGSNFTLKIRSTKLEDSAMYFCASAGTGNYEQYFGPGTRLTVT.

The J gene is TRBJ2-1, the V gene TRBV11-2; D is uncertain. Between the trimmed V and J ends, which lost 5 bases and 8 bases, there was a span of 10 bases. The CDR3 totals 12 residues. From germline, CDR1 is SGHAT and CDR2 FQNNGV. The CDR3 DNA is TGTGCCAGCAGCACCATTAACCATGAGCAGTTCTTC. Translated: CASSTINHEQFF.

This clonotype was found a few times. The genes are TRBV20-1 and TRBJ2-3, with TRBD2 matching 12 bases. The CDR3 consists of 14 residues. Per germline, CDR1 DFQATT and CDR2 SNEGSKA (reference sequence). With V trimmed by 5 bases and J by 5 bases, 5 bases remained unmatched. CDR3 loop: CSAASGRAGDTQYF. As DNA, the CDR3 is TGCAGTGCTGCTAGCGGGAGGGCCGGAGATACGCAGTATTTT.